The 14 T cell receptor beta chains reported below all come from one sample, sequenced in a study of regulatory T cells in long-lasting Graves disease. TCR beta libraries were built with iRepertoire HTBI primers and Arm-PCR of CDR3 regions. Each CDR3 protein gets one entry after TCRdb re-called the multiplex PCR reads with MiXCR. The sample lists roughly 420,000 distinct CDR3 sequences, 15% to 20% occurring once. Indicated time point: newly diagnosed GD, antithyroid drugs for less than 3 months. Extracted PBMC RNA gave rise to the TCR library. These data also featured in a second study, about T cells in Graves' hyperthyroidism and ophthalmopathy.

Sequenced here: peripheral blood mononuclear cells (PBMCs), sampled at new diagnosis, from a patient treated with antithyroid drugs. These receptors were collected from a woman aged 30 to 39 with Graves disease.

This clonotype was recorded a few times. The chain is built from TRBV6-5 and TRBJ1-5; D is undetermined. Looked up from germline, CDR1 is MNHEY and CDR2 is SVGAGI. Trimming removed 3 bases at V and 4 bases at J, with 10 bases between. This CDR3 has 14 amino acids. The CDR3 sequence: CASSYRNLNQPQHF. For the CDR3, the DNA is TGTGCCAGCAGTTATAGGAACTTGAATCAGCCCCAGCATTTT.

Ten or more counts support this clonotype. The chain uses TRBV18 and TRBJ2-2; D not certain. This CDR3 spans 16 amino acids. Germline V gene lookup returns CDR1 KGHSH and CDR2 LQKENI. V gave up 3 bases and J gave up 2 bases, with 13 bases separating them. CDR3 protein: CASSPDVVYNTGELFF. The CDR3 nucleotides are TGTGCCAGCTCACCCGATGTCGTGTACAACACCGGGGAGCTGTTTTTT.

The sample holds a few counts of this clonotype. The rearrangement joins TRBV7-9 to TRBJ1-5; 8 bases are shared with TRBD1. Looked up from germline, CDR1 is SEHNR and CDR2 is FQNEAQ (reference sequence). V shed 4 bases, J shed 6 bases, and the junction held 2 bases outside the gene matches. This CDR3 comprises 13 residues. This CDR3 is CASSSGGSQPQHF. CDR3 coding DNA: TGTGCCAGCAGCTCAGGGGGCAGTCAGCCCCAGCATTTT. Variable domain in full (rest from reference TRBV7-9 and TRBJ1-5): DTGVSQNPRHKITKRGQNVTFRCDPISEHNRLYWYRQTLGQGPEFLTYFQNEAQLEKSRLLSDRFSAERPKGSFSTLEIQRTEQGDSAMYLCASSSGGSQPQHFGDGTRLSIL.

The chain joins TRBV7-9 to TRBJ1-2; tentative D call: TRBD1 (6 bases). Germline lookup yields CDR1 SEHNR and CDR2 FQNEAQ (reference sequence). The CDR3 is 18 residues long. The ends were cut back, 0 bases at V and 1 base at J, with 18 bases in the middle. The CDR3 DNA reads TGTGCCAGCAGCTTAGCGGGGGCTAGGAAGGAGCATAACTATGGCTACACCTTC. It specifies CASSLAGARKEHNYGYTF.

This clonotype was seen at least ten times. The chain carries TRBV30 and TRBJ2-1, with TRBD2 matching 8 bases. The CDR3 runs to 15 residues. V gave up 4 bases and J gave up 1 base; unmatched junction bases: 6. CDR1 and CDR2 (germline): GTSNPN, SVGIG (reference sequence). The CDR3 sequence is CAWTAGVDSYNEQFF. For the CDR3, the DNA is TGTGCCTGGACAGCGGGAGTGGATTCCTACAATGAGCAGTTCTTC.

This clonotype has a count of ten or more. V gene TRBV20-1 combines with J gene TRBJ1-1; a weak D match, TRBD1 (5 bases). Looked up from germline, CDR1 is DFQATT and CDR2 is SNEGSKA (reference sequence). V shed 5 bases and J shed 3 bases, with 16 bases lying between them. The CDR3 is 14 residues long. The CDR3 spells CSAPPGDQDTEAFF. The CDR3 nucleotides are TGCAGTGCTCCTCCGGGGGATCAGGACACTGAAGCTTTCTTT.

The sample holds a few counts of this clonotype. A much larger clone is a single base away; this may be a read error. V is TRBV3-1 and J is TRBJ2-1; 12 bases align to TRBD2. TRBJ2-5 explains the end of the DNA better; the J call may be wrong. Germline values: CDR1 LGHDT, CDR2 YNNKEL (reference sequence). The CDR3 sequence is 16 residues long. Written as DNA, the CDR3 is TGTGCCTGCAGCCGACGACTAGCGGGAGTCGGGGAGACCCAGTACTTC. Translating it yields CACSRRLAGVGETQYF.

This clonotype was seen ten or more times. The V gene is TRBV28, the J gene TRBJ2-7; TRBD2 might be the D (6 bases). CDR1 and CDR2 from the germline V gene are MDHEN and SYDVKM. V was shortened by 3 bases and J by 5 bases, with 14 bases between the two germline ends. The CDR3 runs 14 residues. The CDR3 spells CASSFPHGTDEQYF. The CDR3 DNA is TGTGCCAGCAGTTTCCCCCACGGGACTGACGAGCAGTACTTC.

This clonotype was observed many times. The chain carries TRBV30 and TRBJ2-1; D is unclear. This CDR3 is 13 amino acids long. CDR1 and CDR2 (germline): GTSNPN, SVGIG (reference sequence). The V and J ends lost 1 base and 7 bases respectively, with 11 bases between them. CDR3 coding DNA: TGTGCCTGGAGTGCAACTACCGTTAATGAGCAGTTCTTC. Its protein product is CAWSATTVNEQFF.

On this clonotype itself: This could be a read error, since a much larger clone is one nucleotide away. The CDR3 sequence: CASSSETRTYEQYF. In DNA form, the CDR3 reads TGTGCCAGCAGTTCGGAGACTCGCACCTACGAGCAGTACTTC. The chain combines TRBV12-3 or TRBV12-4 with TRBJ2-7; D uncertain. The CDR3 loop spans 14 amino acids. Trimming cost V 4 bases and J 2 bases, with 12 bases left between them.

The chain employs TRBV4-3 and TRBJ2-7, with a weak D call TRBD2 (6 bases). CDR1 and CDR2 from the germline V gene are LGHNA and YSLEER. The CDR3 is 14 amino acids. The V gene lost 0 bases and the J gene lost 3 bases, with 9 bases spanning the gap. CDR3 residues: CASSQEGGHYEQYF. CDR3 bases: TGCGCCAGCAGCCAAGAGGGGGGTCACTACGAGCAGTACTTC.

The chain links TRBV12-3 or TRBV12-4 to TRBJ2-7, with 12 bases that match TRBD2. This CDR3 has 14 amino acids. Trimming at V came to 4 bases and at J to 6 bases, leaving 4 bases not matched to a gene. DNA for the CDR3: TGTGCCAGCAGTTACGGACTAGCGGGAACCGAGCAGTACTTC. This encodes CASSYGLAGTEQYF.

Written as DNA, the CDR3 is TGTGCCATCACCTCGACAGGACTTACTGAAGCTTTCTTT. Translation: CAITSTGLTEAFF. This chain uses TRBV10-3 with TRBJ1-1; possibly TRBD1 for D (6 bases). The CDR3 covers 13 residues. V lost 7 bases and J 5 bases, leaving 14 bases between the germline ends. Germline V gives CDR1 ENHRY, CDR2 SYGVKD.

This clonotype was seen ten or more times. The J gene is TRBJ2-2, the V gene TRBV12-3 or TRBV12-4; 7 bases fit TRBD1. J lost 0 bases, V lost 5 bases, and 9 bases had no gene match. The CDR3 is made up of 17 amino acids. The CDR3 loop is CASSPSPGQTNTGELFF. The CDR3 bases are TGTGCCAGCAGTCCGTCTCCGGGACAGACGAACACCGGGGAGCTGTTTTTT.